One sample yielded the 20 T cell receptor beta chains listed below, sequenced in a study of T-cell memory formation after mild COVID-19. TCRdb reprocessed the 5' RACE reads via MiXCR and lists one record per CDR3 protein. The sample contains 250,000 to 400,000 distinct CDR3 sequences, more than 13% of which appear only once. The material sequenced was PBMCs or a T cell subset sorted from them (not recorded which). The receptors shown here come from a man aged 18 to 29 who had mild COVID-19 (a few samples of this study predate the infection). Cell type and time point are not known.

The CDR3 coding sequence is TGCGCCAGCAGCTTAAGCGGGGGGTCCGAGCAGTACGTC. It is translated as CASSLSGGSEQYV. This sequence joins TRBV5-1 and TRBJ2-7; 9 bases agree with TRBD2. V lost 2 bases and J lost 6; bases outside the gene matches: 3. The CDR3 is made up of 13 amino acids. In germline, CDR1 is SGHRS, CDR2 YFSETQ.

This clonotype showed up just a few times. The chain employs TRBV7-3 and TRBJ1-2; D may be TRBD1 (5 bases). Trimming left V 5 bases short and J 8 bases short, with 15 bases between. From germline, CDR1 is SGHTA and CDR2 FQGTGA. This CDR3 spans 13 amino acids. The CDR3 coding sequence is TGTGCCAGCAGCGGCTCCGGGGGTGAGGGCTACACCTTC. It specifies CASSGSGGEGYTF.

The V and J genes are TRBV7-9 and TRBJ2-1, with 8 bases fitting TRBD1. Trimming removed 3 bases from V and 5 bases from J; junction bases left unmatched: 3. Germline lookup yields CDR1 SEHNR and CDR2 FQNEAQ (reference sequence). CDR3 length equals 14 residues. CDR3 coding DNA: TGTGCCAGCAGCTTGGGGACAGGAAACAATGAGCAGTTCTTC. Protein sequence: CASSLGTGNNEQFF.

The chain couples TRBV9 to TRBJ2-5; D might be TRBD2 (6 bases). Germline CDR1 is SGDLS and CDR2 is YYNGEE. The CDR3 runs 16 residues. Trimming pared 2 bases from V and 5 bases from J, leaving 19 bases between. CDR3 nucleotides: TGTGCCAGCAGCGTTCTGCCGGTTCAAGGAGGGGAGACCCAGTACTTC. This gives the protein CASSVLPVQGGETQYF.

This chain joins TRBV6-2 or TRBV6-3 and TRBJ2-7; possible D gene TRBD2, 6 bases. Germline lookup yields CDR1 MNHEY and CDR2 SVGEGT. V lost 0 bases and J lost 3, with 12 bases in between. This CDR3 region has 15 residues. The DNA of the CDR3 is TGTGCCAGCAGTTACTCGGGGCGGGGCATCTACGAGCAGTACGTC. Encoded protein: CASSYSGRGIYEQYV.

V usage is TRBV4-1 and J usage is TRBJ2-2, with D unclear. Germline V gene lookup returns CDR1 MGHRA and CDR2 YSYEKL. With 0 bases removed from V and 5 bases from J, the gap between germline ends came to 7 bases. The CDR3 is 14 amino acids. CDR3 sequence: CASSQEIRTGELFF. Here the CDR3 DNA reads TGCGCCAGCAGCCAAGAAATTCGGACCGGGGAGCTGTTTTTT.

This sequence joins TRBV29-1 and TRBJ2-5, with 8 positions matching TRBD2. With 6 bases clipped from V and 2 bases from J, the junction kept 5 bases outside the gene matches. Germline loops: CDR1 SQVTM, CDR2 ANQGSEA. The CDR3 has 13 residues. CDR3 nucleotide sequence: TGCAGCGTCGCGGGGGGCCGGCAAGAGACCCAGTACTTC. This sequence encodes CSVAGGRQETQYF.

This clonotype was observed a handful of times. V and J are TRBV10-3 and TRBJ2-2; no reliable D call. The V end lost 3 bases, the J end lost 3 bases, and 8 bases lay between the germline ends. CDR3 size: 14 residues. The germline V gene has CDR1 ENHRY and CDR2 SYGVKD. The CDR3 DNA is TGTGCCATCAGTGACAGGCCTGACACCGGGGAGCTGTTTTTT. Encoded protein: CAISDRPDTGELFF.

The V gene is TRBV20-1, the J gene TRBJ2-7; 13 bases are shared with TRBD2. This CDR3 comprises 14 residues. The junction had 3 bases not matched to a gene; V was cut back by 5 bases and J by 2 bases. The germline V gene has CDR1 DFQATT and CDR2 SNEGSKA (reference sequence). The CDR3 loop reads CSAQGTSGTYEQYF. Here the CDR3 DNA reads TGCAGTGCTCAAGGGACTAGCGGGACCTACGAGCAGTACTTC.

This clonotype has a handful of counts. The CDR3 protein is CASSPGLGEGGYGYTF. As DNA, the CDR3 is TGTGCCAGCAGCCCCGGTCTCGGGGAAGGTGGCTATGGCTACACCTTC. The chain has TRBV7-9 and TRBJ1-2; D is ambiguous. CDR3 length: 16 amino acids. Per the germline V gene, CDR1 is SEHNR and CDR2 is FQNEAQ (reference sequence). The ends were cut back, 5 bases at V and 4 bases at J, with 20 bases in the middle.

The gene calls are TRBV7-3 and TRBJ2-3; D remains ambiguous. This CDR3 has 15 amino acids. With 5 bases removed from V and 0 bases from J, the gap between germline ends came to 12 bases. Germline CDR1 is SGHTA and CDR2 is FQGTGA. CDR3 DNA: TGTGCCAGCAGCGCGCAACCAACTAGCACAGATACGCAGTATTTT. Protein: CASSAQPTSTDTQYF.

This clonotype has a count of ten or more. V is TRBV27 and J is TRBJ2-7, with D uncertain. Per germline, CDR1 MNHEY and CDR2 SMNVEV (reference sequence). The CDR3 is 14 residues long. With 6 bases removed from V and 0 bases from J, the gap between germline ends came to 12 bases. CDR3 residues: CASSPFSGSYEQYV. CDR3 nucleotide sequence: TGTGCCAGCAGCCCCTTCTCTGGCTCCTACGAGCAGTACGTC.

This clonotype has only a few counts. The genes are TRBV21-1 and TRBJ2-7; the table calls TRBD2, which could not be checked here. TRBV21-1 is recorded as a pseudogene. This CDR3 spans 17 amino acids. CDR3 protein: CASSKAVDIAANYEQYV. Written as DNA, the CDR3 is TGTGCCAGCAGCAAAGCTGTAGACATTGCCGCTAACTACGAGCAGTACGTC.

The chain couples TRBV6-2 or TRBV6-3 to TRBJ2-7; no reliable D call. The CDR3 sequence is 13 residues long. V was pared by 4 bases and J by 0 bases, with 7 bases between. Germline V lookup: CDR1 MNHEY, CDR2 SVGEGT. For the CDR3, the DNA is TGTGCCAGCAGTTCAGGATACTCCTACGAGCAGTACGTC. It codes for CASSSGYSYEQYV.

J is TRBJ2-3 and V is TRBV10-3; possible D gene TRBD2, 6 bases. The ends were cut back, 2 bases at V and 0 bases at J, with 9 bases in the middle. Germline CDR1 ENHRY, CDR2 SYGVKD. There are 15 residues in the CDR3. Written as DNA, the CDR3 is TGTGCCATCAGTGAGAGGGGACTGAGCACAGATACGCAGTATTTT. It yields the protein CAISERGLSTDTQYF.

V gene TRBV4-3 combines with J gene TRBJ2-1, with TRBD1 identical over 7 bases. V shed 0 bases, J shed 8 bases, and the junction held 10 bases outside the gene matches. This CDR3 comprises 16 residues. In germline, CDR1 is LGHNA, CDR2 YSLEER. This CDR3 reads CASSQERTGGADEQFF. The DNA of the CDR3 is TGCGCCAGCAGCCAAGAGCGGACAGGTGGTGCCGATGAGCAGTTCTTC.

The sample holds many counts of this clonotype. This sequence joins TRBV2 and TRBJ2-4, with D hard to call. The CDR3 runs to 14 residues. Per germline, CDR1 SNHLY and CDR2 FYNNEI. Trimming left V 4 bases short and J 0 bases short, with 7 bases between. The chain's CDR3 is CASSVATAKNIQYF. CDR3 DNA sequence: TGTGCCAGCAGTGTGGCTACAGCCAAAAACATTCAGTACTTC.

This clonotype was counted a few times. J is TRBJ1-6 and V is TRBV27; D may be TRBD1 (5 bases). The V gene lost 3 bases and the J gene lost 7 bases, with 10 bases spanning the gap. Germline V gene data show CDR1 as MNHEY and CDR2 as SMNVEV (reference sequence). CDR3 length equals 14 residues. The CDR3 loop reads CASSFEAGNSPLHF. CDR3 nucleotide sequence: TGTGCCAGCAGTTTTGAGGCAGGGAATTCACCCCTCCACTTT.

In this sample, this clonotype turned up a few times. The chain recombines TRBV12-3 or TRBV12-4 with TRBJ1-6, with 9 bases matching TRBD1. The CDR3 spans 15 residues. The V and J ends lost 8 bases and 6 bases, in that order; junction bases with no gene match: 8. The CDR3 region is CASYYSGQGNSPLHF. Written as DNA, the CDR3 is TGTGCCAGCTATTATTCGGGACAGGGTAATTCACCCCTCCACTTT.

This clonotype was counted many times. The J gene is TRBJ2-1, the V gene TRBV5-1, with 13 bases identical to TRBD2. The CDR3 spans 16 residues. V dropped 4 bases and J dropped 8; count of bases not matched to a gene: 9. The germline CDR1 and CDR2 sequences are SGHRS and YFSETQ. In DNA, the CDR3 is TGCGCCAGCAGCCGGCAAACTAGCGGGGGGGCAGATGAGCAGTTCTTC. Encoded protein: CASSRQTSGGADEQFF. Full variable domain (remainder filled in from reference TRBV5-1 and TRBJ2-1): KAGVTQTPRYLIKTRGQQVTLSCSPISGHRSVSWYQQTPGQGLQFLFEYFSETQRNKGNFPGRFSGRQFSNSRSEMNVSTLELGDSALYLCASSRQTSGGADEQFFGPGTRLTVL.